This T cell receptor beta chain originates from a study of control samples from healthy donors and cancer patients. Trimming cost V 7 bases and J 0 bases, with 22 bases left between them. This CDR3 has 18 amino acids. Germline assignment: CDR1 LNHDA and CDR2 SQIVND (reference sequence). Assay used: immunoSEQ multiplex PCR; TCRdb lists only in-frame clones, some missing. The repertoire holds 90,000 to 100,000 clones, with approximately 84% as singletons. Sequenced material: PBMCs. The receptor's source is a man aged 65 to 85 with lung cancer. The V and J genes are TRBV19 and TRBJ1-5, with no clear D. The CDR3 DNA follows: TGTGCCAGTACCCAACCGGACTGGAACCTGATTAGCAATCAGCCCCAGCATTTT. The encoded protein is CASTQPDWNLISNQPQHF. Full variable domain (missing parts from reference TRBV19 and TRBJ1-5): DGGITQSPKYLFRKEGQNVTLSCEQNLNHDAMYWYRQDPGQGLRLIYYSQIVNDFQKGDIAEGYSVSREKKESFPLTVTSAQKNPTAFYLCASTQPDWNLISNQPQHFGDGTRLSIL.